This T cell receptor (beta chain) was documented in a study of blood T cell repertoires in COVID-19. Assay: immunoSEQ multiplex PCR; the TCRdb copy retains only in-frame clones and omits some. The sample holds roughly 170,000 clones, 80% to 90% seen once. Recruited during active infection, patients (from Seattle) were subsequently followed longitudinally. The J segment lost 5 bases and the V segment lost 2 bases, leaving 6 bases of the junction unmatched. Germline CDR1 SGHRS, CDR2 YFSETQ. The CDR3 covers 14 residues. This clone was recorded many times. J is TRBJ2-5 and V is TRBV5-1, with TRBD2 matching over 7 bases. The receptor comes from a woman aged 45-65 years with COVID-19, enrolled during active disease. Sequenced sample: peripheral blood. The CDR3 is CASSLVAGEETQYF. As DNA, the CDR3 is TGCGCCAGCAGCTTAGTTGCGGGGGAGGAGACCCAGTACTTC.